This record concerns one TCR beta chain sequence. This entry belongs to a study of blood T cell repertoires in COVID-19. About the research overall: Some COVID-19 samples were acute and others convalescent; all came from the United States, Italy and Spain.

The data were produced by immunoSEQ multiplex PCR, yet TCRdb's version contains in-frame clones alone and is incomplete. The sample gives roughly 250,000 clones, approximately 91% of which show up once; 2.1% is in the top ten. This CDR3 is built from 15 residues. The germline V gene encodes CDR1 LNHDA and CDR2 SQIVND (reference sequence). Trimming took 5 bases from V and 15 from J; bases not matched to a gene: 14. V is TRBV19 and J is TRBJ2-1; TRBD2 matches 12 bases. What was sequenced was peripheral blood. This TCR was recovered from a woman in her thirties or forties who had recovered from COVID-19. CDR3 region: CASSRTSGVVPVPFF. The CDR3 bases are TGTGCCAGTAGTCGGACTAGCGGGGTCGTCCCTGTCCCGTTCTTC.